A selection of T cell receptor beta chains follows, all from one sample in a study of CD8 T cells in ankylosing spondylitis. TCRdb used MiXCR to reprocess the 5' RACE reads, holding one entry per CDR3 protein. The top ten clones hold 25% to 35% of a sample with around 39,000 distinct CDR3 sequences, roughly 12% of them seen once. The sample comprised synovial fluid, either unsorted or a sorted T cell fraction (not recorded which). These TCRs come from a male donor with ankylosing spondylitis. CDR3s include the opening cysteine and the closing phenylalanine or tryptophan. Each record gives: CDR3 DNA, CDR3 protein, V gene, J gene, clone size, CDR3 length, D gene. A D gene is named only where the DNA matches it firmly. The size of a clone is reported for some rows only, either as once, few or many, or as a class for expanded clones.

TGCAGTGCGCAGAATCGGGGGCCTCGGAATGAGCAGTTCTTC,CSAQNRGPRNEQFF,TRBV20-1,TRBJ2-1,.,14,.
TGTGCCAGCAGCTTTTCACCCAGAGACAGGGTCTACAATGAGCAGTTCTTC,CASSFSPRDRVYNEQFF,TRBV5-6,TRBJ2-1,.,17,TRBD1
TGTGCCAGCAGTTTAACTGCTGAAGCTTTCTTT,CASSLTAEAFF,TRBV12-3/TRBV12-4,TRBJ1-1,.,11,.
TGCGCCAGCAGCCAAGTCCACCTGACGCTAGGTAAAGAAAAACTGTTTTTT,CASSQVHLTLGKEKLFF,TRBV4-1,TRBJ1-4,.,17,.
TGTGCCAGCAGCTTAGTAGGTCCGACAGGGGGTCCGTACGAGCAGTACTTC,CASSLVGPTGGPYEQYF,TRBV7-2,TRBJ2-7,few,17,TRBD1
TGCAGTGCTACTTTCTTAGACTACGAGCAGTACTTC,CSATFLDYEQYF,TRBV20-1,TRBJ2-7,once,12,.
TGTGCCAGCAGCCTTGGGACAGGGGGCGGCTATGGCTACACCTTC,CASSLGTGGGYGYTF,TRBV7-9,TRBJ1-2,many,15,TRBD1
TGTGCCAGCAGTTTATTAACCCGGGGGGCGAACACTGAAGCTTTCTTT,CASSLLTRGANTEAFF,TRBV28,TRBJ1-1,.,16,.
TGCGCCAGCAGCTTGTCGCGGATGAACACTGAAGCTTTCTTT,CASSLSRMNTEAFF,TRBV5-1,TRBJ1-1,.,14,.
TGTGCCAGCAGTTTGGTAGGACTAGGCCCATATGAGCAGTTCTTC,CASSLVGLGPYEQFF,TRBV12-3/TRBV12-4,TRBJ2-1,few,15,TRBD2
TGTGCCAGCAGCCCCAGGATAGCGGGGGGATACAATGAGCAGTTCTTC,CASSPRIAGGYNEQFF,TRBV6-1,TRBJ2-1,many,16,TRBD2
TGTGCCAGCAGTTACCTCCCTAGGGGGGGCAATCAGCCCCAGCATTTT,CASSYLPRGGNQPQHF,TRBV6-5,TRBJ1-5,.,16,.
TGTGCCAGCAGCCGAAGTGTAAGGACCTACAATGAGCAGTTCTTC,CASSRSVRTYNEQFF,TRBV7-9,TRBJ2-1,few,15,.
TGTGCCAGCAGTTTTCGAGGACCGAGTAAGAATACGCAGTATTTT,CASSFRGPSKNTQYF,TRBV28,TRBJ2-3,large,15,.
TGTGCCAGCAGGACTAACTCCTACGAGCAGTACTTC,CASRTNSYEQYF,TRBV6-2/TRBV6-3,TRBJ2-7,.,12,.